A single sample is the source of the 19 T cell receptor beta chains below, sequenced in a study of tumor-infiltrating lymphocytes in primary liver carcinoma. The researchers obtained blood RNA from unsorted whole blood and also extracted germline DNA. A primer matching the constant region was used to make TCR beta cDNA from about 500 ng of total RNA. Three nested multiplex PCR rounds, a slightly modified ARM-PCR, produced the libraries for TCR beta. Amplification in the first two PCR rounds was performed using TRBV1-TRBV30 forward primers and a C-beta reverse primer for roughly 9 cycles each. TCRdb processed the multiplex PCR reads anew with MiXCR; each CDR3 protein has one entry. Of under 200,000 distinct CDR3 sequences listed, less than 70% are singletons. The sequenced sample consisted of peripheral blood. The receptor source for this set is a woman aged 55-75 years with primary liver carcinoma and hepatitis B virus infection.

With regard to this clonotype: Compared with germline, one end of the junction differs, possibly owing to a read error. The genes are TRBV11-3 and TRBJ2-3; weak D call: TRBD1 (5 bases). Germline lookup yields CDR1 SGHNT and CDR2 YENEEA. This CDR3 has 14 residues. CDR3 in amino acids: CASSLGSVTGTQYF. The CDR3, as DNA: TGTGCCAGCAGCTTAGGGTCAGTCACAGGTACGCAGTATTTT.

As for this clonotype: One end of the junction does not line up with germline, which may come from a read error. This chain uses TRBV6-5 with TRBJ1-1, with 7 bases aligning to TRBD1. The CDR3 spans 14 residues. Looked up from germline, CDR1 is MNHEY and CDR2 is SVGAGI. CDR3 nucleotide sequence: TGTGCCAACAGTTATATGAGCGGCAGGGGGAGAGCTTTCTTT. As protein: CANSYMSGRGRAFF.

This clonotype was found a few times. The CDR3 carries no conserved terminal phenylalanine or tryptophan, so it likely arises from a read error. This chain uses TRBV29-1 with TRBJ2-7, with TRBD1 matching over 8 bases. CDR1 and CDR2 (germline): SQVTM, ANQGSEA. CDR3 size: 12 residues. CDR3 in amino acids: CSAQQGGYEQYL. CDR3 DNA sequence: TGTAGCGCCCAACAGGGGGGATACGAGCAGTACCTC.

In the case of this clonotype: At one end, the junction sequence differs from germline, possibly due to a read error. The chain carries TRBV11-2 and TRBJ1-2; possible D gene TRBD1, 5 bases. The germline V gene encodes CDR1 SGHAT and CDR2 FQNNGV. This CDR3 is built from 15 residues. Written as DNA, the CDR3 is TGTGCCAGCAGCCTCCGCCAGACAGAAAACTATGGTTACACCTTC. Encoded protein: CASSLRQTENYGYTF.

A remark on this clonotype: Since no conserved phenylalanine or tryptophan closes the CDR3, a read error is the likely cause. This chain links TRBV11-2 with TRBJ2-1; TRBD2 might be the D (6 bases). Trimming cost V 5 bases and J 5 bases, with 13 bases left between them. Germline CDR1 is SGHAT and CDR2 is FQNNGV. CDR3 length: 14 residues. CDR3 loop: CASSRVLADNEQFS. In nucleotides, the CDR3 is TGTGCCAGCAGCCGTGTACTAGCCGACAATGAGCAGTTCTCC.

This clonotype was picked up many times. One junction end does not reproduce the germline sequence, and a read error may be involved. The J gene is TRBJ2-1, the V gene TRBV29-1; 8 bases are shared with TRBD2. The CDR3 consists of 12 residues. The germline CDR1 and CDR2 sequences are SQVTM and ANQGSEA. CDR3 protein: CSVGRAGEVRDF. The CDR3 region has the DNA TGCAGCGTTGGCAGAGCGGGAGAGGTTCGGGACTTC.

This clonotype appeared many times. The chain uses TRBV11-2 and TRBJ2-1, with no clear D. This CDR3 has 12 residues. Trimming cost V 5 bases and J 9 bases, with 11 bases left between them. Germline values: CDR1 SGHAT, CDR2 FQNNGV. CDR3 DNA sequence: TGTGCCAGCAGCCCTGGCCTAACTGAGCAGTTCTTC. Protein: CASSPGLTEQFF.

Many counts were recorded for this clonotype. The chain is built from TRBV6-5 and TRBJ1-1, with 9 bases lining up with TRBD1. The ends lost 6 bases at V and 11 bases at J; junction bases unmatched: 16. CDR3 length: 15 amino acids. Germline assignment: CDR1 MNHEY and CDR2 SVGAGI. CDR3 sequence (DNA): TGTGCCAGCAGCTCCACCCGGGACAGGGTGTCAGGGGCTTTCTTT. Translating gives CASSSTRDRVSGAFF.

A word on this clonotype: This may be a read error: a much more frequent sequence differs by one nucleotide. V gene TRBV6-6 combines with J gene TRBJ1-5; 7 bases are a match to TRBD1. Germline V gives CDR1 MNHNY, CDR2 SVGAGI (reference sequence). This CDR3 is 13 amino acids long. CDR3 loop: CANSAGGGQPQHF. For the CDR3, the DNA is TGTGCCAACAGTGCAGGGGGAGGTCAGCCCCAGCATTTT.

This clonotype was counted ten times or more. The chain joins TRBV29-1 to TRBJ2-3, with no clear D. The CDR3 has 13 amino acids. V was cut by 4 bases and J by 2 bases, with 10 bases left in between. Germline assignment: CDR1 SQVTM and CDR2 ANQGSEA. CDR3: CSVVVGITDTQYF. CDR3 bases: TGCAGCGTTGTGGTGGGAATCACAGATACGCAGTATTTT.

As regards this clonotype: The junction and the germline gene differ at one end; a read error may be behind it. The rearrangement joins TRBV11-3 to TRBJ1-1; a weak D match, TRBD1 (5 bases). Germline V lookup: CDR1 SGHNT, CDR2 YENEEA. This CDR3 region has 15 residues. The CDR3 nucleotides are TGTACCAGCAGATTAGTGGGGCCGGAGTACGCTGAAGCTTTCTTT. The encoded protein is CTSRLVGPEYAEAFF.

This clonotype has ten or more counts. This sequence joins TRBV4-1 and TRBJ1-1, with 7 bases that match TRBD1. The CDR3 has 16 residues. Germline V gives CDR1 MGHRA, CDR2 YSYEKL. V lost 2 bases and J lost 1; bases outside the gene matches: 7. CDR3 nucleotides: TGCGCCAGCAGCCAACCCCCGGGACAGCGGAACACTGAAGCTTTCTTT. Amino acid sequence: CASSQPPGQRNTEAFF.

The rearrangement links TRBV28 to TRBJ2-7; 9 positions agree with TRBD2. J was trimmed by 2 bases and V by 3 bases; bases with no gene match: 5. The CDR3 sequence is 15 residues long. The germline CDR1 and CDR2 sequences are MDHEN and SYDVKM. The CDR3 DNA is TGTGCCAGCAGTTTTGCGGGAGGGAGAACCTACGAGCAGTACTTC. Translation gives CASSFAGGRTYEQYF.

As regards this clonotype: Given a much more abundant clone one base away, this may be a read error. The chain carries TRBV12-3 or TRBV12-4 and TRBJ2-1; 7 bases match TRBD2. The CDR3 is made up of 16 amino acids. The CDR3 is CAGSTHGAGAGNEQFF. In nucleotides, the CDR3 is TGTGCCGGCAGCACTCATGGGGCGGGAGCGGGAAATGAGCAGTTCTTC.

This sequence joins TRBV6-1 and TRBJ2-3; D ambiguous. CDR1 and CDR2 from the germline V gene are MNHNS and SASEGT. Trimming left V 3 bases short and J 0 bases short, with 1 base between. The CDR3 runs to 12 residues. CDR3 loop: CASSDSTDTQYF. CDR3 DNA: TGTGCCAGCAGTGACAGCACAGATACGCAGTATTTT.

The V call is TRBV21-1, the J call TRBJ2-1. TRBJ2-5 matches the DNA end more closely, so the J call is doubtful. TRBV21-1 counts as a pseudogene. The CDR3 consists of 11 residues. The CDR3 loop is CASVRKTDQYF. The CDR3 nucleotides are TGTGCCAGCGTTCGTAAAACAGACCAGTACTTC.

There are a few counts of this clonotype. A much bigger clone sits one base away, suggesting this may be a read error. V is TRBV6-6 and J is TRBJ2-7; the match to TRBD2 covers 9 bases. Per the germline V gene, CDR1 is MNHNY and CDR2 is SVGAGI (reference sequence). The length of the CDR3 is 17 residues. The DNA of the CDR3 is TGTGTCAGCAGCACCTCGGCTAGCGGGAAAGCCTCCTACGAGCAGTACTTC. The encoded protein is CVSSTSASGKASYEQYF.

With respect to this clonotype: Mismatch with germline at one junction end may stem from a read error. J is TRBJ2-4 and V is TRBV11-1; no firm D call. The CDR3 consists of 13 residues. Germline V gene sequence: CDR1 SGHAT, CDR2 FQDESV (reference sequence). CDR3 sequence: CANSFNRQNIQYF. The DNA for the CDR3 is TGCGCCAACAGCTTCAACAGACAAAACATTCAGTACTTC.

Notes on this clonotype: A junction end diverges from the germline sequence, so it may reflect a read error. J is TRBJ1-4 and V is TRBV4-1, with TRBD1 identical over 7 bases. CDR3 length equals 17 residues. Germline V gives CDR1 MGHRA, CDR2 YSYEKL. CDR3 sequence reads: CASSQDSGTVIGEKLVF. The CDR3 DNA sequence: TGCGCCAGCAGCCAAGATTCTGGGACAGTTATTGGGGAAAAACTGGTTTTT.